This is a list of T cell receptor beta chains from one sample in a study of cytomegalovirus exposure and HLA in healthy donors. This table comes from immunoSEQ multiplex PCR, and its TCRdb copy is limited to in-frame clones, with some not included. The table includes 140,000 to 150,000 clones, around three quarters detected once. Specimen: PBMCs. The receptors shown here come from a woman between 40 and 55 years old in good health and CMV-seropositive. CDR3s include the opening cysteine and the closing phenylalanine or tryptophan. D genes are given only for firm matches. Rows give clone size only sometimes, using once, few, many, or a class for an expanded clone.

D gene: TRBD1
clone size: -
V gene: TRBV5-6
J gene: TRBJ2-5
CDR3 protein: CASSAFNRDRVEETQYF
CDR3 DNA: TGTGCCAGCAGCGCCTTCAACCGGGACAGAGTCGAGGAGACCCAGTACTTC

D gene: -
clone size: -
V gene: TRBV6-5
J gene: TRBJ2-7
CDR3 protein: CASINVRGRREQYF
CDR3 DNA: TGTGCCAGCATTAACGTTAGGGGTCGGCGCGAGCAGTACTTC

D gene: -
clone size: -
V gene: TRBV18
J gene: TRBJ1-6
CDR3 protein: CASSPAGGTNSPLHF
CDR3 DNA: TGTGCCAGCTCACCGGCTGGAGGGACCAATTCACCCCTCCACTTT

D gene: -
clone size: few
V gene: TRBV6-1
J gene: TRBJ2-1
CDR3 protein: CASSEALLASSYNEQFF
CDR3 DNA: TGTGCCAGCAGTGAAGCGCTTTTAGCCAGCTCCTACAATGAGCAGTTCTTC

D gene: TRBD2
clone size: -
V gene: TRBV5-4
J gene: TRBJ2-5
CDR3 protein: CASSLELAGRETQYF
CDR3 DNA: TGTGCCAGCAGCTTGGAACTAGCGGGGAGGGAGACCCAGTACTTC

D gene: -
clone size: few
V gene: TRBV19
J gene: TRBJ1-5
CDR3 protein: CASSIPNQPQHF
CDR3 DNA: TGTGCCAGTAGTATTCCTAATCAGCCCCAGCATTTT

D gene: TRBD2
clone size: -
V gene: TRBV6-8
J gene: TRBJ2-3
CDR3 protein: CAKGTLAGYTDTQYF
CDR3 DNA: TGTGCCAAGGGGACCCTAGCGGGGTACACAGATACGCAGTATTTT

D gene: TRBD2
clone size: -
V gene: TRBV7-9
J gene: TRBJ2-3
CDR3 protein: CASRAGNTDTQYF
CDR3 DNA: TGTGCCAGCAGAGCGGGAAACACAGATACGCAGTATTTT

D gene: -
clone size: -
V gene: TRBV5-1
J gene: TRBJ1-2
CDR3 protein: CASSLVGGVDGYTF
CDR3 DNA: TGCGCCAGCAGCTTGGTTGGGGGGGTCGATGGCTACACCTTC

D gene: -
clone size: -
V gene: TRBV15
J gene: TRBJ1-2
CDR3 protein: CATSGHLLLGANYGYTF
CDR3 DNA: TGTGCCACCAGCGGACACCTTCTGCTAGGCGCCAACTATGGCTACACCTTC

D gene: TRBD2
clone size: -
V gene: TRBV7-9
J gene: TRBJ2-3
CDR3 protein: CASSPGLLAGGPDTQYF
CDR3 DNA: TGTGCCAGCAGCCCCGGCCTACTAGCGGGGGGGCCAGATACGCAGTATTTT

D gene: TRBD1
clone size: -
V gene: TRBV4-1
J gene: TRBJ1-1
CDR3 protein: CASSFRPTGDTEAFF
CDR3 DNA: TGCGCCAGCAGCTTCCGCCCAACAGGGGACACTGAAGCTTTCTTT

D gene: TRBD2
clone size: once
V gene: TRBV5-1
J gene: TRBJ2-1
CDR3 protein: CASSFEGLAGGPVKNEQFF
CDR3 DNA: TGCGCCAGCAGCTTCGAAGGACTAGCGGGGGGGCCAGTGAAGAATGAGCAGTTCTTC

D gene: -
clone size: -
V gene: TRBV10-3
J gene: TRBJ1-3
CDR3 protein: CAISESAVGNTIYF
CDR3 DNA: TGTGCCATCAGTGAGTCGGCAGTTGGAAACACCATATATTTT

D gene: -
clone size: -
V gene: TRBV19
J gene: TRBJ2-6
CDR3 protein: CASKTVDLSGANVLTF
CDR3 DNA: TGTGCCAGTAAAACAGTAGATCTCTCTGGGGCCAACGTCCTGACTTTC